This TCR beta chain was sequenced during a study of blood T cells in healthy people across ages. Study outcomes and limitations: Correlation between TCR beta diversity and naive T cell percentage was strong. The recorded TCR beta diversity per million T cells decreased in a roughly linear manner with age.

Combining a sample-barcoded 5' primer with a J-beta primer mix, a second PCR ran for about 6 to 12 cycles. Through a template-switch adaptor with 12 random nucleotides, each cDNA molecule received a tag. No fewer than 3 million CDR3-containing paired-end reads came from each sample. TCRdb recomputed calls from the 5' RACE reads with MiXCR, one row per CDR3 protein. In the table there are some 550,000 distinct CDR3 sequences, around 48% of which are singletons. About this clonotype: Its antigen is undetermined.

Germline CDR1 reads SGHTA; CDR2 reads FQGNSA. This CDR3 spans 13 amino acids. Trimming took off 4 bases at V and 10 bases at J, with 14 bases between the two ends. The sample comprised blood. The V call is TRBV7-2, the J call TRBJ2-1; TRBD1 or TRBD2 may be the D gene (5 bases each). This TCR derives from a man older than 75 in good health. The DNA for the CDR3 is TGTGCCAGCAGCTCGATAAGGGGCGGGGAGCAGTTCTTC. Its protein product is CASSSIRGGEQFF.